These 27 T cell receptor beta chains originate from one sample sequenced in a study of cytomegalovirus exposure and HLA in healthy donors. The protocol was immunoSEQ multiplex PCR, while the TCRdb copy is restricted to in-frame clones and leaves out a portion. The sample carries hundreds of thousands of clones, less than 95% recorded once. The specimen was PBMCs. The receptors derive from a woman aged 25 to 39 in good health and CMV-seronegative.

This clone occurred a few times. The V call is TRBV6-1, the J call TRBJ2-7; perhaps TRBD2 as D (5 bases). The CDR3 consists of 13 residues. The V end lost 5 bases, the J end lost 4 bases, and 12 bases lay between the germline ends. The germline CDR1 and CDR2 sequences are MNHNS and SASEGT. The CDR3 DNA sequence: TGTGCCAGCAGTTCCCGGGAAGAGTACGAGCAGTACTTC. Translated, it gives CASSSREEYEQYF.

The chain links TRBV19 to TRBJ2-7; 8 bases align to TRBD2. Unmatched junction bases numbered 4, after V lost 3 bases and J lost 3 bases. This CDR3 has 14 residues. Germline values: CDR1 LNHDA, CDR2 SQIVND (reference sequence). The CDR3 protein is CASSISGTIYEQYF. The CDR3 DNA reads TGTGCCAGTAGTATTAGCGGGACAATCTACGAGCAGTACTTC.

In this sample, this clone turned up once. The chain uses TRBV7-9 and TRBJ1-4; TRBD1 aligns across 11 bases. Germline-derived CDR1 and CDR2 are SEHNR and FQNEAQ (reference sequence). The CDR3 is made up of 12 amino acids. Trimming took 5 bases from V and 13 from J; bases not matched to a gene: 3. The CDR3: CASSPGQGVLFF. The DNA of the CDR3 is TGTGCCAGCAGCCCGGGACAGGGGGTACTGTTTTTT.

CDR3 sequence (DNA): TGCAGCGTTGCTGGAGACCCTGGGTTAATTCGGGGGTCCTACAATGAGCAGTTCTTC. Translated: CSVAGDPGLIRGSYNEQFF. The V gene is TRBV29-1, the J gene TRBJ2-1; D perhaps matches TRBD2 (6 bases). This CDR3 contains 19 residues. The germline V and J ends were trimmed by 4 bases and 1 base, with 26 bases remaining between them. Germline V gene sequence: CDR1 SQVTM, CDR2 ANQGSEA.

This clone is a singleton in its sample. The chain has TRBV4-3 and TRBJ2-3; D may be TRBD1 or TRBD2 (6 bases each). V lost 1 base and J 4 bases, leaving 18 bases between the germline ends. Germline V CDR1 and CDR2: LGHNA, YSLEER. This CDR3 comprises 17 residues. The CDR3 is CASSQGAKGGLADTQYF. The CDR3 nucleotides are TGCGCCAGCAGCCAAGGAGCAAAGGGGGGACTTGCAGATACGCAGTATTTT.

This chain uses TRBV27 with TRBJ1-5; D call uncertain. The V end was cut by 5 bases, the J end by 9 bases, with 20 bases between. This CDR3 spans 15 amino acids. Germline CDR1 and CDR2: MNHEY and SMNVEV (reference sequence). CDR3 region: CASSPRPYSVGPQHF. CDR3 in DNA: TGTGCCAGCAGTCCCCGTCCGTATTCTGTAGGGCCCCAGCATTTT.

This clone was detected only once. This chain joins TRBV29-1 and TRBJ1-4; the D is unclear. The ends were cut back, 3 bases at V and 8 bases at J, with 25 bases in the middle. From germline, CDR1 is SQVTM and CDR2 ANQGSEA. This CDR3 is built from 17 residues. CDR3 sequence: CSVDLVILSGVREKLFF. The CDR3 nucleotides are TGCAGCGTTGACTTGGTAATTCTCTCTGGGGTGAGGGAAAAACTGTTTTTT. Variable domain in full (rest from reference TRBV29-1 and TRBJ1-4): SAVISQKPSRDICQRGTSLTIQCQVDSQVTMMFWYRQQPGQSLTLIATANQGSEATYESGFVIDKFPISRPNLTFSTLTVSNMSPEDSSIYLCSVDLVILSGVREKLFFGSGTQLSVL.

The sample holds a few counts of this clone. CDR3 sequence reads: CASSQRDRGYYEQYF. CDR3 nucleotides: TGCGCCAGCAGCCAAAGGGACAGGGGCTACTACGAGCAGTACTTC. V is TRBV4-1 and J is TRBJ2-7, with 10 bases fitting TRBD1. The CDR3 extends over 15 amino acids. Germline V lookup: CDR1 MGHRA, CDR2 YSYEKL. After removal of 2 bases from V and 3 bases from J, the junction contained 4 bases not matched to a gene.

This chain links TRBV6-5 with TRBJ2-1, with D possibly TRBD2 on 7 matching bases. V was trimmed by 0 bases and J by 9 bases, leaving 18 bases between them. CDR1 and CDR2 from the germline V gene are MNHEY and SVGAGI. The CDR3 contains 16 residues. The chain's CDR3 is CASSYSLFGGAGEQFF. CDR3 DNA sequence: TGTGCCAGCAGTTACTCTCTGTTTGGGGGGGCCGGTGAGCAGTTCTTC.

The chain links TRBV27 to TRBJ1-5; D unclear. CDR1 and CDR2 from the germline V gene are MNHEY and SMNVEV (reference sequence). The CDR3 extends over 15 amino acids. The V end lost 0 bases, the J end lost 3 bases, and 9 bases lay between the germline ends. The chain's CDR3 is CASSLSSQTNQPQHF. The CDR3 DNA is TGTGCCAGCAGTTTATCGTCCCAAACCAATCAGCCCCAGCATTTT.

V is TRBV7-2 and J is TRBJ2-1; 7 nucleotides match TRBD1. The CDR3 is 16 residues long. Germline V gene lookup returns CDR1 SGHTA and CDR2 FQGNSA. V lost 2 bases and J lost 4; bases outside the gene matches: 8. The CDR3 loop is CASSLNPGTVYNEQFF. CDR3 coding DNA: TGTGCCAGCAGCTTAAACCCCGGGACAGTATACAATGAGCAGTTCTTC.

This rearrangement joins TRBV6-6 to TRBJ1-2; no definite D call. Germline V gene lookup returns CDR1 MNHNY and CDR2 SVGAGI (reference sequence). Between the trimmed V and J ends, which lost 6 bases and 2 bases, there was a span of 19 bases. The length of the CDR3 is 16 residues. The CDR3 coding sequence is TGTGCCAGCAGAGGACCTTACAGTGGGGTGAACTATGGCTACACCTTC. It is translated as CASRGPYSGVNYGYTF.

This clone was detected once. The J gene is TRBJ2-7, the V gene TRBV5-3; perhaps TRBD1 as D (6 bases). TRBV5-3 is an ORF for which the function is uncertain. The V gene lost 0 bases and the J gene lost 2 bases, with 12 bases spanning the gap. The CDR3 spans 15 residues. CDR3 in DNA: TGTGCCAGAAGCTTGGACAGGGTAACGGCCTACGAGCAGTACTTC. As protein: CARSLDRVTAYEQYF.

This clone was detected once. The chain couples TRBV5-1 to TRBJ2-3, with 10 bases matching TRBD2. V lost 2 bases and J lost 2; bases outside the gene matches: 2. Per the germline V gene, CDR1 is SGHRS and CDR2 is YFSETQ. The CDR3 covers 15 residues. The CDR3 bases are TGCGCCAGCAGCTTTACTAGCGGGATCACAGATACGCAGTATTTT. Its protein is CASSFTSGITDTQYF. The full variable domain, rest sourced from reference TRBV5-1 and TRBJ2-3, is KAGVTQTPRYLIKTRGQQVTLSCSPISGHRSVSWYQQTPGQGLQFLFEYFSETQRNKGNFPGRFSGRQFSNSRSEMNVSTLELGDSALYLCASSFTSGITDTQYFGPGTRLTVL.

The chain has TRBV5-6 and TRBJ2-7; TRBD2 agrees at 9 bases. The CDR3 extends over 18 amino acids. V dropped 4 bases and J dropped 0; count of bases not matched to a gene: 14. CDR1 is SGHDT and CDR2 is YYEEEE in the germline V gene. The DNA for the CDR3 is TGTGCCAGCAGCGCCAGGGGTAGCGGGAGACCGTTCTCCTACGAGCAGTACTTC. The encoded protein is CASSARGSGRPFSYEQYF.

The rearrangement links TRBV19 to TRBJ2-6; TRBD1 matches at 7 bases. After removal of 3 bases from V and 1 base from J, the junction contained 9 bases not matched to a gene. This CDR3 is built from 18 residues. Germline CDR1 reads LNHDA; CDR2 reads SQIVND (reference sequence). CDR3 DNA sequence: TGTGCCAGTAGTATCGACGGGACAGCCTATTCTGGGGCCAACGTCCTGACTTTC. The encoded protein is CASSIDGTAYSGANVLTF.

The chain links TRBV10-2 to TRBJ2-7; D gene ambiguous. The CDR3 has 12 amino acids. Trimming left V 2 bases short and J 4 bases short, with 6 bases between. CDR1 and CDR2 (germline): WSHSY, SAAADI. CDR3 sequence reads: CASSERWYEQYF. The CDR3 DNA follows: TGCGCCAGCAGTGAGAGGTGGTACGAGCAGTACTTC.

This clone has just one count. J is TRBJ1-5 and V is TRBV18; D unresolved. This CDR3 has 13 residues. V lost 3 bases, J lost 6 bases, and 9 bases lay in between. In germline, CDR1 is KGHSH, CDR2 LQKENI. CDR3 loop: CASSPEGSQPQHF. The DNA for the CDR3 is TGTGCCAGCTCACCCGAGGGTAGTCAGCCCCAGCATTTT.

The chain is built from TRBV6-1 and TRBJ2-1; perhaps TRBD2 as D (6 bases). This CDR3 is built from 14 residues. Trimming removed 10 bases from V and 0 bases from J, with 13 bases in between. Germline CDR1 is MNHNS and CDR2 is SASEGT. CDR3 region: CAMGGVSSYNEQFF. The CDR3 coding sequence is TGTGCCATGGGCGGGGTAAGCTCCTACAATGAGCAGTTCTTC.

V is TRBV6-5 and J is TRBJ2-1, with 10 bases lining up with TRBD2. Losses at the gene ends were 10 bases for V and 3 bases for J; bases not matched to a gene: 6. CDR1 and CDR2 from the germline V gene are MNHEY and SVGAGI. The CDR3 covers 14 residues. The CDR3 loop reads CATSGTSDYNEQFF. CDR3 nucleotides: TGTGCCACTTCCGGGACTAGCGACTACAATGAGCAGTTCTTC.

The genes are TRBV13 and TRBJ2-6, with D perhaps matching TRBD2 (5 bases). Germline V gene data show CDR1 as PRHDT and CDR2 as FYEKMQ (reference sequence). This CDR3 region has 18 residues. Trimming stripped 5 bases from V and 0 bases from J, with 17 bases between. CDR3 protein: CASSLLPGSPSGANVLTF. The CDR3 DNA sequence: TGTGCCAGCAGCCTCTTGCCGGGATCTCCCTCTGGGGCCAACGTCCTGACTTTC.

There are a few counts of this clone. The chain has TRBV19 and TRBJ1-2; 9 bases line up with TRBD1. This CDR3 is 14 amino acids long. With V trimmed by 5 bases and J by 4 bases, 5 bases remained unmatched. CDR1 LNHDA and CDR2 SQIVND come from the germline V gene (reference sequence). The CDR3 sequence: CASSPTGGGYGYTF. The DNA for the CDR3 is TGTGCCAGTAGTCCGACAGGGGGTGGCTATGGCTACACCTTC.

The chain has TRBV19 and TRBJ1-1; 8 bases match TRBD1. The CDR3 contains 15 residues. The germline CDR1 and CDR2 sequences are LNHDA and SQIVND (reference sequence). Unmatched junction bases numbered 6, after V lost 1 base and J lost 5 bases. The CDR3 DNA sequence: TGTGCCAGTAGTATAGCGACCAGGGGGCGGACTGAAGCTTTCTTT. Encoded protein: CASSIATRGRTEAFF.

V is TRBV14 and J is TRBJ2-1; D perhaps matches TRBD2 (6 bases). V dropped 1 base and J dropped 8 bases, with 12 bases sitting between them. Germline CDR1 SGHDN, CDR2 FVKESK. This CDR3 has 14 residues. CDR3: CASSQVTSIDEQFF. Here the CDR3 DNA reads TGTGCCAGCAGCCAAGTAACTAGCATCGATGAGCAGTTCTTC. Supplemented by reference TRBV14 and TRBJ2-1, the full variable domain reads EAGVTQFPSHSVIEKGQTVTLRCDPISGHDNLYWYRRVMGKEIKFLLHFVKESKQDESGMPNNRFLAERTGGTYSTLKVQPAELEDSGVYFCASSQVTSIDEQFFGPGTRLTVL.

This chain joins TRBV5-1 and TRBJ2-7; 7 bases map to TRBD2. The CDR3 totals 13 residues. V dropped 5 bases and J dropped 2; count of bases not matched to a gene: 4. Germline V gene data show CDR1 as SGHRS and CDR2 as YFSETQ. Here the CDR3 reads CASSWDYPYEQYF. The CDR3 DNA sequence: TGCGCCAGCAGTTGGGACTACCCCTACGAGCAGTACTTC.

This clone was observed a single time. V and J are TRBV27 and TRBJ2-7; D perhaps matches TRBD1 (5 bases). This CDR3 comprises 13 residues. Germline lookup yields CDR1 MNHEY and CDR2 SMNVEV (reference sequence). Trimming took 2 bases from V and 2 from J, leaving 7 bases between them. CDR3 in amino acids: CASSLTRAYEQYF. In DNA, the CDR3 is TGTGCCAGCAGTTTAACCAGGGCCTACGAGCAGTACTTC.

The chain couples TRBV29-1 to TRBJ2-1; 12 bases line up with TRBD2. The germline CDR1 and CDR2 sequences are SQVTM and ANQGSEA. This CDR3 is 17 amino acids long. J lost 8 bases, V lost 3 bases, and 14 bases had no gene match. The CDR3 region has the DNA TGCAGCGTTGACGGACAGAGTAGCACTAGCGGGAGGTATGAGCAGTTCTTC. Translation: CSVDGQSSTSGRYEQFF.